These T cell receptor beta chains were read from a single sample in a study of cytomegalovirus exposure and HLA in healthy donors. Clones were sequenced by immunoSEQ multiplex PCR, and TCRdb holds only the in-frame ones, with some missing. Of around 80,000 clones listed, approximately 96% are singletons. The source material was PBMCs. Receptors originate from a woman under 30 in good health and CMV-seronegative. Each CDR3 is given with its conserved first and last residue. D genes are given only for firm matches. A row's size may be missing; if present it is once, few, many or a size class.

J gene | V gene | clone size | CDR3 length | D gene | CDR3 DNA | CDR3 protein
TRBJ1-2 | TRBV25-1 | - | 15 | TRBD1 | TGTGCCAGCAGTGACTACGGACAGGGGGACTATGGCTACACCTTC | CASSDYGQGDYGYTF
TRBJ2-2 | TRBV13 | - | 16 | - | TGTGCCAGCAGCCCAACAGGGAAAGGGGACACCGGGGAGCTGTTTTTT | CASSPTGKGDTGELFF
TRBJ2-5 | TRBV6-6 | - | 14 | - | TGTGCCAGCAGTTACTCGTGGACAGAAGAGACCCAGTACTTC | CASSYSWTEETQYF
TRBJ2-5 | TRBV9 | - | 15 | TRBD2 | TGTGCCAGCGCCCGGGGAGCGGGATACCAAGAGACCCAGTACTTC | CASARGAGYQETQYF
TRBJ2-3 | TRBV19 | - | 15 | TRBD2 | TGTGCCAGTAGTATCTCAGCGGGGGGCACAGATACGCAGTATTTT | CASSISAGGTDTQYF
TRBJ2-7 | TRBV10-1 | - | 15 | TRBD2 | TGCGCCAGCAGTGAGAGGGGTCGCGGGGGGAACGAGCAGTACTTC | CASSERGRGGNEQYF
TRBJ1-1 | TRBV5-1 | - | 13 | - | TGCGCCAGCAGCCCGAGCGTTGGCCGGAAAGCTTTCTTT | CASSPSVGRKAFF
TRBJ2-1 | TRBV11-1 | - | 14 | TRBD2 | TGTGCCAGCAGCACAGGGACTAGCCCCAATGAGCAGTTCTTC | CASSTGTSPNEQFF
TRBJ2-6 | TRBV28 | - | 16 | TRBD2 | TGTGCCAGCACCCGGGGGGGTTCTTCTGGGGCCAACGTCCTGACTTTC | CASTRGGSSGANVLTF
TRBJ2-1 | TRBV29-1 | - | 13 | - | TGCAGCGTACTAGATGGGACTTCCGCGCGGCAGTTCTTC | CSVLDGTSARQFF
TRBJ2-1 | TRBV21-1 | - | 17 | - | TGTGCCAGCAGCAAAGGGGCTAGCGGGAGCTCCTACAATGAGCAGTTCTTC | CASSKGASGSSYNEQFF
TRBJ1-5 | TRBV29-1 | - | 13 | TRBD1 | TGCAGCGTTGAGCAGGGGGTAAATCAGCCCCAGCATTTT | CSVEQGVNQPQHF
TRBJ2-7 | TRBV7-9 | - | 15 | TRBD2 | TGTGCCAGCAGCCGAGGACTAGCGGGAGGGTACGAGCAGTACTTC | CASSRGLAGGYEQYF
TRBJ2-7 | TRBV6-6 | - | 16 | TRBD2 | TGTGCCAGCAGTTACTCGTTAGCGGGAGGGCTTGACGAGCAGTACTTC | CASSYSLAGGLDEQYF
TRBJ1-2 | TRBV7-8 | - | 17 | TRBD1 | TGTGCCAGCAGCACCCTAGGGGCGGCAGGGGGCAAGAGTGGCTACACCTTC | CASSTLGAAGGKSGYTF
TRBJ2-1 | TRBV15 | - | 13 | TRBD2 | TGTGCCACCAGCAGGGGGGGGTACAATGAGCAGTTCTTC | CATSRGGYNEQFF
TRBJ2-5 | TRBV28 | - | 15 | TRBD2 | TGTGCCAGCAGCTCTCCCGGGACTAGCCAAGAGACCCAGTACTTC | CASSSPGTSQETQYF
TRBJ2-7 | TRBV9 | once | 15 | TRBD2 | TGTGCCAGCAGCTACGGGACTAGCGGGAGAGACGAGCAGTACTTC | CASSYGTSGRDEQYF
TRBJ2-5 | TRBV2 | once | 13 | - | TGTGCCAGCAGTGACAGGTCCCAAGAGACCCAGTACTTC | CASSDRSQETQYF
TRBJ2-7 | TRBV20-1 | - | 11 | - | TGCAGTCCCACGAGCTCCTACGAGCAGTACTTC | CSPTSSYEQYF
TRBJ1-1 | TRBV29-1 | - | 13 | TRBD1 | TGCAGCGTTGCCGGACAGGGGATAGCTGAAGCTTTCTTT | CSVAGQGIAEAFF
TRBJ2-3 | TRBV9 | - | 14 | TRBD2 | TGTGCCAGCAGCGTATTCGGGGGGGAGGATACGCAGTATTTT | CASSVFGGEDTQYF
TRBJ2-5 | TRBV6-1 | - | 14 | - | TGTGCCAGCAGTGAAGTCGGGACACAAGAGACCCAGTACTTC | CASSEVGTQETQYF
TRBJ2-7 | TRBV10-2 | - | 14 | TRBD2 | TGCGCCAGCAGTGATGGTAGCGGGAGTAACGAGCAGTACTTC | CASSDGSGSNEQYF
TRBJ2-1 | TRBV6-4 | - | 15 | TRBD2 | TGTGCCAGCAGTGATGGACTAGCGGCAAGCAATGAGCAGTTCTTC | CASSDGLAASNEQFF
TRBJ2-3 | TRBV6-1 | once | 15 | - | TGTGCCAGCAGTGAAGTAGCAGGGATCACAGATACGCAGTATTTT | CASSEVAGITDTQYF
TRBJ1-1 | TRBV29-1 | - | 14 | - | TGCAGCGTTGGTGGCAGGGCGAGTTCATCCGAAGCTTTCTTT | CSVGGRASSSEAFF
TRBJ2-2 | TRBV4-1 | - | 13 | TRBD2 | TGCGCCAGCAGGCTAGCGGGAAACGGGGAGCTGTTTTTT | CASRLAGNGELFF
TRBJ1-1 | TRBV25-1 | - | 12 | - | TGTGCCAGCACCAGGGGTAACACTGAAGCTTTCTTT | CASTRGNTEAFF
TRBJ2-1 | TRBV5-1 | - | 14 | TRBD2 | TGCGCCAGCAGCTTGGCCCTAGCGGGAGTAGATTGGTTCTTC | CASSLALAGVDWFF
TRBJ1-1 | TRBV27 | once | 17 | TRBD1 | TGTGCCAGCAGTCCGGATGGGTTGGACAGGGGCGCCACTGAAGCTTTCTTT | CASSPDGLDRGATEAFF
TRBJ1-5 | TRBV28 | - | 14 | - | TGTGCCAGCAGTTTCCAAATGAGCAATCAGCCCCAGCATTTT | CASSFQMSNQPQHF
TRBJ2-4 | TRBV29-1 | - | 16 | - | TGCAGCGTTGAAGGACCTCAGGGGCTAGCCAAAAACATTCAGTACTTC | CSVEGPQGLAKNIQYF
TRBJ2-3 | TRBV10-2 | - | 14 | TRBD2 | TGCGCCAGCAGTGTAGCGGGAGAGACAGATACGCAGTATTTT | CASSVAGETDTQYF
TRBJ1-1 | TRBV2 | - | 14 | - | TGTGCCAGCAGTGGTGGCGGAAAGAACACTGAAGCTTTCTTT | CASSGGGKNTEAFF
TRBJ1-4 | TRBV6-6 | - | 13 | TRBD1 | TGTGCCGGACTATCCGGGACAGCTGAAAAACTGTTTTTT | CAGLSGTAEKLFF
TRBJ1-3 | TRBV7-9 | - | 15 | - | TGTGCCAGCAGCCCACCTTTGGGGCCCGGAAACACCATATATTTT | CASSPPLGPGNTIYF
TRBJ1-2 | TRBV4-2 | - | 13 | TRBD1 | TGTGCCAGCAGCCGGGACAGAAACTATGGCTACACCTTC | CASSRDRNYGYTF
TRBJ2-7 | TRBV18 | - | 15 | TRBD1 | TGTGCCAGCTCACCTGGACAGGCATCGACCTACGAGCAGTACTTC | CASSPGQASTYEQYF
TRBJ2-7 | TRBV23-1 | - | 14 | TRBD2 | TGCGCCAGCAGACCGGGACTAGCCCCATACGAGCAGTACTTC | CASRPGLAPYEQYF